Listed here are 15 T cell receptor beta chains from one sample, sequenced in a study of blood T cell repertoires in COVID-19. The repertoire was sequenced with immunoSEQ multiplex PCR; TCRdb's copy has only in-frame clones and lacks some. Found here are about 350,000 clones, roughly 89% of them singletons; the top ten hold 3.9%. The sequenced material came from peripheral blood. These receptor sequences come from a woman in her sixties or seventies with COVID-19, enrolled during active disease.

The chain carries TRBV27 and TRBJ1-2; tentatively, D is TRBD1 (5 bases). Deletions cut 5 bases from V and 8 bases from J, with 12 bases between. Germline loops: CDR1 MNHEY, CDR2 SMNVEV (reference sequence). This CDR3 is built from 12 residues. CDR3 in amino acids: CASSGGAEGYTF. CDR3 sequence (DNA): TGTGCCAGCAGTGGAGGGGCGGAGGGCTACACCTTC.

The gene calls are TRBV2 and TRBJ1-2; 7 nucleotides line up with TRBD1. CDR1 and CDR2 from the germline V gene are SNHLY and FYNNEI. V was pared by 1 base and J by 5 bases, with 1 base of the junction left unmatched. This CDR3 has 13 amino acids. CDR3 loop: CASSEDRGYGYTF. The CDR3, as DNA: TGTGCCAGCAGTGAAGACAGGGGATATGGCTACACCTTC. Drawing the rest from reference TRBV2 and TRBJ1-2, the complete variable domain is EPEVTQTPSHQVTQMGQEVILRCVPISNHLYFYWYRQILGQKVEFLVSFYNNEISEKSEIFDDQFSVERPDGSNFTLKIRSTKLEDSAMYFCASSEDRGYGYTFGSGTRLTVV.

The V gene is TRBV2, the J gene TRBJ2-7; 9 bases match TRBD1. This CDR3 spans 16 amino acids. V lost 0 bases, J lost 6 bases, and 9 bases stayed unmatched. Germline CDR1 reads SNHLY; CDR2 reads FYNNEI. CDR3 amino acids: CASSEALRTGVPEQYF. The CDR3 nucleotides read TGTGCCAGCAGTGAAGCGCTCAGGACAGGGGTTCCCGAGCAGTACTTC.

The chain joins TRBV4-1 to TRBJ2-1; 8 nucleotides line up with TRBD1. The germline gives CDR1 MGHRA, CDR2 YSYEKL. V shed 4 bases, J shed 0 bases, and the junction held 2 bases outside the gene matches. The CDR3 runs 15 residues. CDR3 region: CASSPQGDSYNEQFF. CDR3 nucleotide sequence: TGCGCCAGCAGCCCACAGGGGGACTCCTACAATGAGCAGTTCTTC.

This clone showed up just once. The CDR3 spells CASSTRGDPDTEAFF. In nucleotides, the CDR3 is TGTGCCAGCAGCACTCGGGGGGATCCGGACACTGAAGCTTTCTTT. The genes are TRBV9 and TRBJ1-1, with D tentatively TRBD1 (5 bases). Deletions cut 4 bases from V and 3 bases from J, with 16 bases between. CDR3 length: 15 residues. Germline loops: CDR1 SGDLS, CDR2 YYNGEE.

The sample holds one count of this clone. The chain carries TRBV2 and TRBJ2-3; 15 positions agree with TRBD2. The CDR3 is 17 residues long. V lost 6 bases to trimming and J lost 3 bases; unmatched junction nucleotides: 7. In germline, CDR1 is SNHLY, CDR2 FYNNEI. CDR3 in amino acids: CASRGTSGGPNTDTQYF. In nucleotides, the CDR3 is TGTGCCAGCAGGGGGACTAGCGGGGGGCCGAATACAGATACGCAGTATTTT.

The J gene is TRBJ2-2, the V gene TRBV5-1; TRBD2 matches at 8 bases. The CDR3 is 15 residues long. After removal of 6 bases from V and 0 bases from J, the junction contained 4 bases not matched to a gene. CDR1 is SGHRS and CDR2 is YFSETQ in the germline V gene. CDR3 region: CASMVAGSNTGELFF. CDR3 in DNA: TGCGCCAGCATGGTAGCGGGATCGAACACCGGGGAGCTGTTTTTT.

V usage is TRBV12-3 or TRBV12-4 and J usage is TRBJ1-2; D unresolved. The CDR3 runs 12 residues. Deletions cut 6 bases from V and 4 bases from J, with 9 bases between. CDR3 DNA sequence: TGTGCCAGCAGCCACTGGAGCTATGGCTACACCTTC. It is translated as CASSHWSYGYTF.

This sequence joins TRBV4-2 and TRBJ2-3; possible D gene TRBD2, 7 bases. The CDR3 totals 16 residues. Germline values: CDR1 LGHNA, CDR2 YNFKEQ. Between the trimmed V and J ends, which lost 4 bases and 3 bases, there was a span of 17 bases. CDR3 coding DNA: TGTGCCAGCAGCCCCCGGGGAGGGGGGAGGACAGATACGCAGTATTTT. It is translated as CASSPRGGGRTDTQYF.

There are a few counts of this clone. V usage is TRBV12-5 and J usage is TRBJ1-6; 7 bases line up with TRBD1. Germline lookup yields CDR1 LGHNT and CDR2 FRNRAP. CDR3 length: 15 residues. The V segment lost 4 bases and the J segment 4 bases; nucleotides outside the gene matches: 4. CDR3 sequence reads: CASGWIQGYNSPLHF. CDR3 DNA sequence: TGTGCTAGTGGTTGGATACAGGGGTATAATTCACCCCTCCACTTT.

The rearrangement joins TRBV25-1 to TRBJ1-2; TRBD1 agrees at 7 bases. Trimming took 4 bases from V and 4 from J; bases not matched to a gene: 9. Germline V gene lookup returns CDR1 MGHDK and CDR2 SYGVNS. The CDR3 has 15 amino acids. As DNA, the CDR3 is TGTGCCAGCAGTGGGAATAGACAGGGTCCCTATGGCTACACCTTC. As protein: CASSGNRQGPYGYTF.

V and J are TRBV19 and TRBJ1-1; 9 bases are shared with TRBD1. CDR1 is LNHDA and CDR2 is SQIVND in the germline V gene (reference sequence). J lost 5 bases, V lost 6 bases, and 10 bases had no gene match. The length of the CDR3 is 15 residues. Written as DNA, the CDR3 is TGTGCCAGTAGACAACAGGGGGCGCGAGGGACTGAAGCTTTCTTT. It is translated as CASRQQGARGTEAFF.

The chain joins TRBV14 to TRBJ1-6; D perhaps matches TRBD1 (5 bases). CDR3 length equals 15 residues. V lost 1 base to trimming and J lost 7 bases, with 11 bases between them. Germline CDR1 SGHDN, CDR2 FVKESK. The CDR3 reads CASSQARGSNSPLHF. CDR3 bases: TGTGCCAGCAGCCAAGCCCGGGGGAGCAATTCACCCCTCCACTTT.

As for this clone: Within the sample, other DNA sequences also encode this same CDR3. The chain is built from TRBV19 and TRBJ1-5; 8 nucleotides line up with TRBD1. V lost 6 bases and J lost 7; bases outside the gene matches: 5. The CDR3 runs 13 residues. Germline V gives CDR1 LNHDA, CDR2 SQIVND (reference sequence). The CDR3 here is CASRDRGGQPQHF. The CDR3 DNA reads TGTGCCAGTAGAGACAGGGGAGGGCAGCCCCAGCATTTT. Full variable domain (remainder filled in from reference TRBV19 and TRBJ1-5): DGGITQSPKYLFRKEGQNVTLSCEQNLNHDAMYWYRQDPGQGLRLIYYSQIVNDFQKGDIAEGYSVSREKKESFPLTVTSAQKNPTAFYLCASRDRGGQPQHFGDGTRLSIL.

The chain joins TRBV5-1 to TRBJ2-3, with D tentatively TRBD2 (5 bases). CDR3 length: 13 amino acids. V lost 4 bases and J lost 6, with 12 bases in between. Germline loops: CDR1 SGHRS, CDR2 YFSETQ. CDR3 region: CASSPHTGDTQYF. The CDR3 DNA is TGCGCCAGCAGCCCGCATACGGGGGATACGCAGTATTTT. The variable domain in full, completed from reference TRBV5-1 and TRBJ2-3, reads KAGVTQTPRYLIKTRGQQVTLSCSPISGHRSVSWYQQTPGQGLQFLFEYFSETQRNKGNFPGRFSGRQFSNSRSEMNVSTLELGDSALYLCASSPHTGDTQYFGPGTRLTVL.